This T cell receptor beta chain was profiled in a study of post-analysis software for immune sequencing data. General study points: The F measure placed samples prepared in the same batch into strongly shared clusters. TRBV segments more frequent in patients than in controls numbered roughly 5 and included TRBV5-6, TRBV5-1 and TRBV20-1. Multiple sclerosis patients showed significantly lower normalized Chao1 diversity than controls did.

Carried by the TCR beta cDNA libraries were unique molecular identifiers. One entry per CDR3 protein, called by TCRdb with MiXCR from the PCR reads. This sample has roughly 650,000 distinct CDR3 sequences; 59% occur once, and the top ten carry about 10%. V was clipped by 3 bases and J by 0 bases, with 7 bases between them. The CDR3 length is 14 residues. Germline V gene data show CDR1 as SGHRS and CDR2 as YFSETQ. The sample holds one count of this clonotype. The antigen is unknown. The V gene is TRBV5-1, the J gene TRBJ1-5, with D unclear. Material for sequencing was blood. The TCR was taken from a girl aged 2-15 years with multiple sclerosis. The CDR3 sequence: CASSSTPSNQPQHF. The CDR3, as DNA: TGCGCCAGCAGCTCGACACCTAGCAATCAGCCCCAGCATTTT.